One and the same sample provided the 27 T cell receptor beta chains below, sequenced in a study of CD8 T cells in ankylosing spondylitis. TCRdb independently ran MiXCR on the 5' RACE reads; one entry per CDR3 protein. The sample comprises 200,000 to 250,000 distinct CDR3 sequences, around 25% of which are singletons, and roughly 6.7% rests with the top ten. Sequencing used blood, either unsorted or a sorted T cell fraction (not recorded which). These receptors were obtained from a male donor with ankylosing spondylitis or in good health (not recorded which).

This clonotype came up a few times. The gene calls are TRBV5-6 and TRBJ2-7; 7 nucleotides agree with TRBD1. Per the germline V gene, CDR1 is SGHDT and CDR2 is YYEEEE. The V gene end was trimmed by 4 bases and the J gene end by 6 bases; junction bases not matched to a gene: 10. The CDR3 length is 14 residues. The CDR3 nucleotides read TGTGCCAGCAGCCAAGCGACAGGGTACGGCGAGCAGTACTTC. Translating it yields CASSQATGYGEQYF. Full variable domain (missing parts from reference TRBV5-6 and TRBJ2-7): DAGVTQSPTHLIKTRGQQVTLRCSPKSGHDTVSWYQQALGQGPQFIFQYYEEEERQRGNFPDRFSGHQFPNYSSELNVNALLLGDSALYLCASSQATGYGEQYFGPGTRLTVT.

This clonotype appeared many times. The chain links TRBV10-3 to TRBJ2-1; D gene ambiguous. The CDR3 extends over 17 amino acids. V was shortened by 0 bases and J by 0 bases, with 12 bases between the two germline ends. Germline values: CDR1 ENHRY, CDR2 SYGVKD. The CDR3 spells CAISESIQASSYNEQFF. In DNA, the CDR3 is TGTGCCATCAGTGAGTCGATTCAGGCAAGCTCCTACAATGAGCAGTTCTTC.

The table lists this clonotype with a few counts. The rearrangement joins TRBV7-2 to TRBJ1-3, with a tentative D call TRBD1 (5 bases). V lost 4 bases and J lost 0, with 10 bases in between. The CDR3 contains 15 residues. Germline V gene data show CDR1 as SGHTA and CDR2 as FQGNSA. The CDR3 loop reads CASSSGPLSGNTIYF. DNA for the CDR3: TGTGCCAGCAGCTCGGGACCGCTCTCTGGAAACACCATATATTTT.

This sequence joins TRBV20-1 and TRBJ2-5; 9 nucleotides line up with TRBD1. V lost 3 bases to trimming and J lost 5 bases; unmatched junction nucleotides: 4. This CDR3 is 13 amino acids long. Germline-derived CDR1 and CDR2 are DFQATT and SNEGSKA (reference sequence). The CDR3 loop reads CSASPDRGETQYF. The CDR3 nucleotides read TGCAGTGCTAGTCCGGACAGGGGTGAGACCCAGTACTTC.

This chain connects TRBV7-9 to TRBJ2-5; 7 nucleotides align to TRBD2. Germline-derived CDR1 and CDR2 are SEHNR and FQNEAQ (reference sequence). V was pared by 5 bases and J by 5 bases, with 11 bases of the junction left unmatched. The CDR3 contains 15 residues. In DNA, the CDR3 is TGTGCCAGCAGCCGACCGGGACTATCCGGGGAGACCCAGTACTTC. Protein product: CASSRPGLSGETQYF. Based on the CDR3 plus reference TRBV7-9 and TRBJ2-5, the full variable domain is DTGVSQNPRHKITKRGQNVTFRCDPISEHNRLYWYRQTLGQGPEFLTYFQNEAQLEKSRLLSDRFSAERPKGSFSTLEIQRTEQGDSAMYLCASSRPGLSGETQYFGPGTRLLVL.

This clonotype was counted ten times or more. This sequence joins TRBV20-1 and TRBJ1-1, with a weak D call TRBD1 (5 bases). Germline lookup yields CDR1 DFQATT and CDR2 SNEGSKA (reference sequence). The CDR3 runs 12 residues. With 8 bases removed from V and 0 bases from J, the gap between germline ends came to 10 bases. The CDR3 region is CSPGRMNTEAFF. In nucleotides, the CDR3 is TGCAGTCCGGGGCGGATGAACACTGAAGCTTTCTTT.

DNA for the CDR3: TGTGCCAGCAGTTTTGACAGTATCAGGACTGAAGCTTTCTTT. It encodes CASSFDSIRTEAFF. The chain carries TRBV6-2 or TRBV6-3 and TRBJ1-1; D is perhaps TRBD1 (5 bases). The CDR3 has 14 amino acids. Trimming took 4 bases from V and 5 from J, leaving 14 bases between them. Germline values: CDR1 MNHEY, CDR2 SVGEGT.

This sequence joins TRBV6-5 and TRBJ1-1, with D uncertain. The CDR3 is 9 residues long. The V end lost 10 bases, the J end lost 7 bases, and 7 bases lay between the germline ends. Per germline, CDR1 MNHEY and CDR2 SVGAGI. As DNA, the CDR3 is TGTGCCACCCTTCATGAAGCTTTCTTT. Translated: CATLHEAFF.

This clonotype was recorded many times. V is TRBV10-3 and J is TRBJ1-5; 8 nucleotides agree with TRBD1. This CDR3 region has 16 residues. After removal of 0 bases from V and 4 bases from J, the junction contained 5 bases not matched to a gene. Germline assignment: CDR1 ENHRY and CDR2 SYGVKD. In DNA, the CDR3 is TGTGCCATCAGTGAGTCGGACAGGGCAAAAAATCAGCCCCAGCATTTT. Its translation is CAISESDRAKNQPQHF.

The chain joins TRBV5-1 to TRBJ2-7; D is ambiguous. Trimming took off 0 bases at V and 2 bases at J, with 9 bases between the two ends. This CDR3 has 14 amino acids. CDR1 is SGHRS and CDR2 is YFSETQ in the germline V gene. The CDR3, as DNA: TGCGCCAGCAGCTTGGAGTTTGGGCCCTACGAGCAGTACTTC. Translating it yields CASSLEFGPYEQYF.

The rearrangement uses TRBV6-5 and TRBJ2-6, with no clear D. Between the trimmed V and J ends, which lost 2 bases and 0 bases, there was a span of 8 bases. In germline, CDR1 is MNHEY, CDR2 SVGAGI. The CDR3 runs 16 residues. CDR3: CASSYGGFSGANVLTF. In DNA form, the CDR3 reads TGTGCCAGCAGTTACGGCGGATTCTCTGGGGCCAACGTCCTGACTTTC.

This clonotype was recorded at least ten times. J is TRBJ1-5 and V is TRBV5-5; D is ambiguous. Germline V CDR1 and CDR2: SGHKS, YYEKEE (reference sequence). With 4 bases removed from V and 0 bases from J, the gap between germline ends came to 11 bases. There are 15 residues in the CDR3. The CDR3 loop reads CASSPNLGSNQPQHF. The CDR3 DNA reads TGTGCCAGCAGCCCTAATTTGGGTAGCAATCAGCCCCAGCATTTT.

This clonotype was recorded at least ten times. The chain recombines TRBV27 with TRBJ2-2, with D possibly being TRBD1 (6 bases). Germline CDR1 and CDR2: MNHEY and SMNVEV (reference sequence). CDR3 length: 14 amino acids. The V and J ends lost 3 bases and 5 bases respectively, with 10 bases between them. CDR3 in DNA: TGTGCCAGCAGTTTTCTGGGGGCAACCGGGGAGCTGTTTTTT. Encoded protein: CASSFLGATGELFF.

This clonotype was counted ten times or more. The genes are TRBV29-1 and TRBJ1-5, with D perhaps TRBD1 (5 bases). Trimming shortened V by 4 bases and J by 4 bases, and 8 bases separated the two germline ends. CDR3 length equals 12 residues. Germline V CDR1 and CDR2: SQVTM, ANQGSEA. The CDR3 loop is CSVAGANQPQHF. The CDR3 coding sequence is TGCAGCGTTGCTGGGGCAAATCAGCCCCAGCATTTT.

This clonotype turned up a few times. The chain has TRBV6-5 and TRBJ2-1; D is uncertain. Trimming shortened V by 0 bases and J by 7 bases, and 13 bases separated the two germline ends. This CDR3 region has 15 residues. From germline, CDR1 is MNHEY and CDR2 SVGAGI. The CDR3 DNA reads TGTGCCAGCAGTTACTCGGCGGTCCTGCGGAATGAGCAGTTCTTC. Protein sequence: CASSYSAVLRNEQFF.

The chain is built from TRBV6-5 and TRBJ2-7; tentative D call: TRBD1 (5 bases). Trimming stripped 0 bases from V and 7 bases from J, with 16 bases between. The CDR3 spans 15 residues. CDR1 and CDR2 (germline): MNHEY, SVGAGI. CDR3 coding DNA: TGTGCCAGCAGTTACTCTTGGCAGGGATCTTGGGAGCAGTACTTC. The encoded protein is CASSYSWQGSWEQYF.

The chain's CDR3 is CASSFRLNTEAFF. The CDR3 region has the DNA TGTGCCAGCAGTTTCCGGTTGAACACTGAAGCTTTCTTT. This chain uses TRBV12-3 or TRBV12-4 with TRBJ1-1; D gene ambiguous. The V end was cut by 3 bases, the J end by 0 bases, with 5 bases between. The CDR3 contains 13 residues.

Note on this clonotype: A read error may explain this, as a much larger clone is one base away. The genes are TRBV6-1 and TRBJ2-2; TRBD2 aligns across 11 bases. CDR1 is MNHNS, CDR2 SASEGT, per germline. The CDR3 sequence is 14 residues long. The chain's CDR3 is CSSRKTSGTGELFF. CDR3 sequence (DNA): TGTTCCAGCAGAAAGACTAGCGGGACTGGGGAGCTGTTTTTT.

Only a few counts were recorded for this clonotype. The CDR3 DNA reads TGTGCCAGCAGCATCTACGGGACAGGGGGAAATCAGCCCCAGCATTTT. Its translation is CASSIYGTGGNQPQHF. The chain links TRBV7-9 to TRBJ1-5; TRBD1 agrees at 11 bases. J lost 4 bases, V lost 5 bases, and 7 bases had no gene match. This CDR3 comprises 16 residues. The V gene's germline CDR1 is SEHNR and CDR2 FQNEAQ (reference sequence).

The chain combines TRBV7-9 with TRBJ2-1; perhaps D is TRBD1 or TRBD2 (5 bases each). The CDR3 runs to 15 residues. With 1 base removed from V and 3 bases from J, the gap between germline ends came to 10 bases. The V gene's germline CDR1 is SEHNR and CDR2 FQNEAQ (reference sequence). CDR3 sequence: CASSLEGRLYNEQFF. The CDR3 DNA sequence: TGTGCCAGCAGCTTAGAGGGACGCCTCTACAATGAGCAGTTCTTC.

This clonotype was found once. The chain uses TRBV28 and TRBJ2-7; D is ambiguous. The CDR3 contains 15 residues. Trimming shortened V by 4 bases and J by 3 bases, and 16 bases separated the two germline ends. CDR1 MDHEN and CDR2 SYDVKM come from the germline V gene. In nucleotides, the CDR3 is TGTGCCAGCAGTTCCCCCCCGCGAGCCGACTACGAGCAGTACTTC. This gives the protein CASSSPPRADYEQYF.

This clonotype was recorded at least ten times. The rearrangement links TRBV10-3 to TRBJ2-3, with 10 bases matching TRBD2. The trim removed 5 bases at V and 1 base at J, leaving 3 bases unmatched. CDR1 is ENHRY, CDR2 SYGVKD, per germline. The CDR3 is made up of 15 amino acids. This chain's CDR3 is CAISQREGRTDTQYF. The DNA of the CDR3 is TGTGCCATCAGTCAGCGGGAGGGCCGCACAGATACGCAGTATTTT.

For the CDR3, the DNA is TGTGCCAGCAGCCGGGGAGATTCACCCCTCCACTTT. It is translated as CASSRGDSPLHF. The chain combines TRBV5-6 with TRBJ1-6; D unclear. The germline gives CDR1 SGHDT, CDR2 YYEEEE. The CDR3 loop spans 12 amino acids. V lost 4 bases, J lost 8 bases, and 7 bases lay in between.

This clonotype was found many times. This chain connects TRBV7-2 to TRBJ2-5; TRBD2 matches at 8 bases. Germline V CDR1 and CDR2: SGHTA, FQGNSA. This CDR3 has 12 amino acids. With V trimmed by 5 bases and J by 13 bases, 9 bases remained unmatched. CDR3: CASSQGLAPRYF. The CDR3 DNA follows: TGTGCCAGCAGCCAAGGACTAGCCCCTCGGTACTTC.

This clonotype was observed at least ten times. One end of the junction varies from germline; a read error may be responsible. The rearrangement links TRBV7-7 to TRBJ2-1; possible D gene TRBD2, 5 bases. The CDR3 covers 13 residues. Germline values: CDR1 SSHAT, CDR2 FNYEAQ (reference sequence). The CDR3 reads CASSSGIYNEQFF. In DNA, the CDR3 is TGTGCTAGCAGCTCGGGGATCTACAATGAGCAGTTCTTC. The variable domain in full, with the rest retrieved from reference TRBV7-7 and TRBJ2-1, is GAGVSQSPRYKVTKRGQDVTLRCDPISSHATLYWYQQALGQGPEFLTYFNYEAQPDKSGLPSDRFSAERPEGSISTLTIQRTEQRDSAMYRCASSSGIYNEQFFGPGTRLTVL.

The chain is built from TRBV20-1 and TRBJ1-5; D not resolved. Trimming took 3 bases from V and 7 from J, leaving 10 bases between them. The CDR3 is made up of 12 amino acids. The germline V gene has CDR1 DFQATT and CDR2 SNEGSKA (reference sequence). This CDR3 reads CSARSEVQPQHF. The CDR3 DNA reads as TGCAGTGCTAGGTCCGAGGTGCAGCCCCAGCATTTT.

The V gene is TRBV20-1, the J gene TRBJ2-3, with 8 nucleotides matching TRBD2. The CDR3 covers 13 residues. CDR1 is DFQATT, CDR2 SNEGSKA, per germline (reference sequence). The CDR3 DNA is TGCATCATACTAGCGGCTCACACAGATACGCAGTATTTT. Translation gives CIILAAHTDTQYF.